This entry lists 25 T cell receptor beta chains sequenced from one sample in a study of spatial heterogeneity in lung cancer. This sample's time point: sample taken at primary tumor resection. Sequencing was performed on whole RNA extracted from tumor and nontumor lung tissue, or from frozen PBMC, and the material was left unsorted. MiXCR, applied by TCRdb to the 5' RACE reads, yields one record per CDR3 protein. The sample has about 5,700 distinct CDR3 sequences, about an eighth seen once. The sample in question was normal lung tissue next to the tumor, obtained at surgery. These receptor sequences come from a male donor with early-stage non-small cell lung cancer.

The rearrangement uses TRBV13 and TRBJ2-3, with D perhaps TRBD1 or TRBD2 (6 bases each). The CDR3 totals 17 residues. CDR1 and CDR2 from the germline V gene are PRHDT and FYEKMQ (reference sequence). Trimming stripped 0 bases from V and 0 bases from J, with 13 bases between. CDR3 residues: CASSLGLTGASTDTQYF. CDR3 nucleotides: TGTGCCAGCAGCTTAGGCCTAACGGGGGCTAGCACAGATACGCAGTATTTT.

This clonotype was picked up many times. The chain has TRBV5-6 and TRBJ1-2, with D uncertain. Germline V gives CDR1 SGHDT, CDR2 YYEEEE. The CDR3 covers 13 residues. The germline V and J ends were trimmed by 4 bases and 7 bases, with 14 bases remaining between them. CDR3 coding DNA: TGTGCCAGCAGCCCCGGACCGGGCTCTGGCTACACCTTC. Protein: CASSPGPGSGYTF.

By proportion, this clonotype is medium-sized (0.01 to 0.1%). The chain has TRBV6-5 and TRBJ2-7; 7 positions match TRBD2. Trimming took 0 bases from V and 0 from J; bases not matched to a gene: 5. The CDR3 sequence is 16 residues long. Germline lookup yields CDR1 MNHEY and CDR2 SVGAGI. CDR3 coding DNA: TGTGCCAGCAGTTACTCGCCCGGGGAGGGCTCCTACGAGCAGTACTTC. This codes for CASSYSPGEGSYEQYF.

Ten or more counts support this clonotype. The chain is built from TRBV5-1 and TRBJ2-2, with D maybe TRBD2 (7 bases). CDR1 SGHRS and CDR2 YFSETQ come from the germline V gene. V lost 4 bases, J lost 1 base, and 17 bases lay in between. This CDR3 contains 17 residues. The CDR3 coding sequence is TGCGCCAGCAGCCCCCGAGGGGGGGGTCGGAACACCGGGGAGCTGTTTTTT. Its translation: CASSPRGGGRNTGELFF.

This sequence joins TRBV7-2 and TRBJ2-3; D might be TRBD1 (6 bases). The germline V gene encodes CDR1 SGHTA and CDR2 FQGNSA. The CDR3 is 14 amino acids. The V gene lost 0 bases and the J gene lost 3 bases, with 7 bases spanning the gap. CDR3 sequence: CASSLARGTDTQYF. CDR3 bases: TGTGCCAGCAGCTTAGCCAGGGGTACAGATACGCAGTATTTT. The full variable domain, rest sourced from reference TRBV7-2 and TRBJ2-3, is GAGVSQSPSNKVTEKGKDVELRCDPISGHTALYWYRQSLGQGLEFLIYFQGNSAPDKSGLPSDRFSAERTGGSVSTLTIQRTQQEDSAVYLCASSLARGTDTQYFGPGTRLTVL.

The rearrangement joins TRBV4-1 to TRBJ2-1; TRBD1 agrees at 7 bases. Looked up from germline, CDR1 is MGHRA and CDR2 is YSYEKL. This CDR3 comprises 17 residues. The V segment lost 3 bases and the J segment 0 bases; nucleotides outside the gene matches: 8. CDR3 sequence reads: CASSQAAGGSSYNEQFF. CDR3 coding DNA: TGCGCCAGCAGCCAGGCCGCAGGGGGTTCCTCCTACAATGAGCAGTTCTTC.

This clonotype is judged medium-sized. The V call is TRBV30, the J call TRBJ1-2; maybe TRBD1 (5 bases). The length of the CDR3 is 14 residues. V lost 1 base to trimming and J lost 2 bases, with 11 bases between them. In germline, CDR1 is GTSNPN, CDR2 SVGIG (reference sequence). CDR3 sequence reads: CAWSEGAPNYGYTF. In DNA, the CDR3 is TGTGCCTGGAGTGAAGGGGCACCGAACTATGGCTACACCTTC. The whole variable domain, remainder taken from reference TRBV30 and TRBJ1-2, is SQTIHQWPATLVQPVGSPLSLECTVEGTSNPNLYWYRQAAGRGLQLLFYSVGIGQISSEVPQNLSASRPQDRQFILSSKKLLLSDSGFYLCAWSEGAPNYGYTFGSGTRLTVV.

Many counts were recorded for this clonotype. CDR3 sequence: CATRASGIREQFF. DNA for the CDR3: TGTGCCACCAGAGCTAGCGGGATACGGGAGCAGTTCTTC. The V and J genes are TRBV24-1 and TRBJ2-1; 9 bases map to TRBD2. Germline-derived CDR1 and CDR2 are KGHDR and SFDVKD. Germline trimming cut 7 bases from V and 10 bases from J; bases unmatched to any gene: 7. There are 13 residues in the CDR3.

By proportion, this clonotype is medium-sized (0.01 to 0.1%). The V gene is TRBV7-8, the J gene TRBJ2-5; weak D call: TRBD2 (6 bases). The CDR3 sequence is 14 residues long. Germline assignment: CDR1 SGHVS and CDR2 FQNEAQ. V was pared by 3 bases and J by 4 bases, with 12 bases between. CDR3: CASSFFLGRETQYF. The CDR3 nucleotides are TGTGCCAGCAGCTTTTTTCTCGGGAGAGAGACCCAGTACTTC.

The CDR3 DNA reads as TGTGCCAGCAGCTTAGGCTGGGCAAGCGGACATCCCGGGGAGACCCAGTACTTC. This translates into CASSLGWASGHPGETQYF. The chain is built from TRBV7-9 and TRBJ2-5; D may be TRBD1 or TRBD2 (5 bases each). Germline V gene data show CDR1 as SEHNR and CDR2 as FQNEAQ (reference sequence). Trimming took off 1 base at V and 5 bases at J, with 23 bases between the two ends. The CDR3 is 18 amino acids. The full variable domain, in which reference TRBV7-9 and TRBJ2-5 provide the parts outside the CDR3, is DTGVSQNPRHKITKRGQNVTFRCDPISEHNRLYWYRQTLGQGPEFLTYFQNEAQLEKSRLLSDRFSAERPKGSFSTLEIQRTEQGDSAMYLCASSLGWASGHPGETQYFGPGTRLLVL.

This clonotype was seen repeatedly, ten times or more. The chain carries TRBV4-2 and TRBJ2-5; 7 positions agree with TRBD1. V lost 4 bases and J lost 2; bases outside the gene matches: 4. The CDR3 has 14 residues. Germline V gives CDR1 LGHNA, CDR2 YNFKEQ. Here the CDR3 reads CASSRDSYQETQYF. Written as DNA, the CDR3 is TGTGCCAGCAGCCGGGACAGCTATCAAGAGACCCAGTACTTC.

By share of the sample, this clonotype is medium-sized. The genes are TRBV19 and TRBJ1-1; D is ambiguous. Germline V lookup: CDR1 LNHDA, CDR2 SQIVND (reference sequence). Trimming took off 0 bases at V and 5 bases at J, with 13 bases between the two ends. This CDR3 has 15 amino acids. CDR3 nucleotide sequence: TGTGCCAGTAGTATAGATCTTGGGTCCGGAACTGAAGCTTTCTTT. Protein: CASSIDLGSGTEAFF.

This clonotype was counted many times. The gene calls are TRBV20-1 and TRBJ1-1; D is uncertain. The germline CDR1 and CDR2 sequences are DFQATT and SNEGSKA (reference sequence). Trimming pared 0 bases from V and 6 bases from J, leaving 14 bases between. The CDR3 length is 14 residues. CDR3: CSARELPISAEAFF. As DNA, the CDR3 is TGCAGTGCTAGAGAGCTCCCAATTAGTGCTGAAGCTTTCTTT.

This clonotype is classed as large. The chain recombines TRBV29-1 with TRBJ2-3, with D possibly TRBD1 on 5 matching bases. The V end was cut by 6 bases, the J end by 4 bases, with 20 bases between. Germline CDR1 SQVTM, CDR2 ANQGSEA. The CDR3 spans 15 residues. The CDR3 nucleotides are TGCAGCGTCGGGTCGGACACAAGTACTTCAGATACGCAGTATTTT. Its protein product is CSVGSDTSTSDTQYF.

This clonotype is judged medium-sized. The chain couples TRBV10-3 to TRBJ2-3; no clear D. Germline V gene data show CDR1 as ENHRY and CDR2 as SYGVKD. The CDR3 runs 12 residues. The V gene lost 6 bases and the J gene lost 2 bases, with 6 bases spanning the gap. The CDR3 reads CAIRDDTDTQYF. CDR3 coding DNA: TGTGCCATCAGGGACGACACAGATACGCAGTATTTT.

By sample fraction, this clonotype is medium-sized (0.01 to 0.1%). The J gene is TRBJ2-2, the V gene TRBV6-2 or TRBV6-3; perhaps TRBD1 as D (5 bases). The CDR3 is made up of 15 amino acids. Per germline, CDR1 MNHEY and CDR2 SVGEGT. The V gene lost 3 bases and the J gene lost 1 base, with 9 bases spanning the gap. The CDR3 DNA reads TGTGCCAGCAGTTATATAGACAGGAACACCGGGGAGCTGTTTTTT. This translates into CASSYIDRNTGELFF.

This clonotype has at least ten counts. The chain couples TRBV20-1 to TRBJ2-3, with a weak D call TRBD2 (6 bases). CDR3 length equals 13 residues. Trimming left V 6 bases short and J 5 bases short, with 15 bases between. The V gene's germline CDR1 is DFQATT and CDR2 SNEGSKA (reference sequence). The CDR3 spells CSAIRTGVDTQYF. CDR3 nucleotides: TGCAGTGCAATCAGAACGGGGGTAGATACGCAGTATTTT.

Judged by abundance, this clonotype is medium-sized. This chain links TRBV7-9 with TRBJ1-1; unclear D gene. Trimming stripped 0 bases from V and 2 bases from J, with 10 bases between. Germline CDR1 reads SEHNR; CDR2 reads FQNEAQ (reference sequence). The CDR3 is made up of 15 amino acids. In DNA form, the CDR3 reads TGTGCCAGCAGCTTAGCGCAAGGGCAAAACACTGAAGCTTTCTTT. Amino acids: CASSLAQGQNTEAFF.

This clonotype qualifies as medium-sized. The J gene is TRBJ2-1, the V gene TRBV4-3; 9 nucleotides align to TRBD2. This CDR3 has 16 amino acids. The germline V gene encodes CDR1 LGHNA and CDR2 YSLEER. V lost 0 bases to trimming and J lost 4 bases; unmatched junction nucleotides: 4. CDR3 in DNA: TGCGCCAGCAGCCAAGAGGAAGCGGGAGGTTACAATGAGCAGTTCTTC. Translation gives CASSQEEAGGYNEQFF.

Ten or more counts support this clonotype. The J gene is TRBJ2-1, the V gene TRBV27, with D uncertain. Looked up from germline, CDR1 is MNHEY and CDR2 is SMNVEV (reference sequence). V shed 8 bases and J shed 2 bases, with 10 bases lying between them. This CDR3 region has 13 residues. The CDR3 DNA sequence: TGTGCCAGCTCCTTGAACACCTACAATGAGCAGTTCTTC. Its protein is CASSLNTYNEQFF.

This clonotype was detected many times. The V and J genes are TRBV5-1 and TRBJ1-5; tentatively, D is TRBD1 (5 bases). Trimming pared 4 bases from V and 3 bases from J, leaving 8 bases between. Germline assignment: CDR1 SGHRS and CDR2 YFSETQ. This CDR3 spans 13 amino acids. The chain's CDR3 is CASSPGDNQPQHF. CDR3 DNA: TGCGCCAGCAGCCCGGGGGACAATCAGCCCCAGCATTTT.

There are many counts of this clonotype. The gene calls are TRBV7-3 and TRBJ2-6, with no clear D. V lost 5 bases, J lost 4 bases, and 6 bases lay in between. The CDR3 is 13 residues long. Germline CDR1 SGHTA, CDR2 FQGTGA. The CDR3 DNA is TGTGCCAGCAGCCGTCCCGGGGCCAACGTCCTGACTTTC. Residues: CASSRPGANVLTF.

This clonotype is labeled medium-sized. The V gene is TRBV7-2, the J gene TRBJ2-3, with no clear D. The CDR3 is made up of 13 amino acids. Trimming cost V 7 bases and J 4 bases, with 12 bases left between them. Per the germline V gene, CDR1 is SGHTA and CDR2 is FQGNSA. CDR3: CASTIAGADTQYF. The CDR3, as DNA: TGTGCCAGCACGATAGCCGGAGCAGATACGCAGTATTTT. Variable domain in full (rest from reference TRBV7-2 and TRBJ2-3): GAGVSQSPSNKVTEKGKDVELRCDPISGHTALYWYRQSLGQGLEFLIYFQGNSAPDKSGLPSDRFSAERTGGSVSTLTIQRTQQEDSAVYLCASTIAGADTQYFGPGTRLTVL.

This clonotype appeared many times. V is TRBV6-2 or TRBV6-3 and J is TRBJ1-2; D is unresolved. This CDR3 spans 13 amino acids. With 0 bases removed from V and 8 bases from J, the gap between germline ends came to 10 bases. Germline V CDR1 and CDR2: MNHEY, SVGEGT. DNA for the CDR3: TGTGCCAGCAGTTACTCAGCAGGCGGGGGCTACACCTTC. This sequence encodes CASSYSAGGGYTF.

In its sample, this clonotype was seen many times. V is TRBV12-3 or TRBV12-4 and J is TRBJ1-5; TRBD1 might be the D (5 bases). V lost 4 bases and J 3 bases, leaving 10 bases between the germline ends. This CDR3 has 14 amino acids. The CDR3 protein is CASSSGTINQPQHF. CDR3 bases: TGTGCCAGCAGTTCGGGGACTATCAATCAGCCCCAGCATTTT.